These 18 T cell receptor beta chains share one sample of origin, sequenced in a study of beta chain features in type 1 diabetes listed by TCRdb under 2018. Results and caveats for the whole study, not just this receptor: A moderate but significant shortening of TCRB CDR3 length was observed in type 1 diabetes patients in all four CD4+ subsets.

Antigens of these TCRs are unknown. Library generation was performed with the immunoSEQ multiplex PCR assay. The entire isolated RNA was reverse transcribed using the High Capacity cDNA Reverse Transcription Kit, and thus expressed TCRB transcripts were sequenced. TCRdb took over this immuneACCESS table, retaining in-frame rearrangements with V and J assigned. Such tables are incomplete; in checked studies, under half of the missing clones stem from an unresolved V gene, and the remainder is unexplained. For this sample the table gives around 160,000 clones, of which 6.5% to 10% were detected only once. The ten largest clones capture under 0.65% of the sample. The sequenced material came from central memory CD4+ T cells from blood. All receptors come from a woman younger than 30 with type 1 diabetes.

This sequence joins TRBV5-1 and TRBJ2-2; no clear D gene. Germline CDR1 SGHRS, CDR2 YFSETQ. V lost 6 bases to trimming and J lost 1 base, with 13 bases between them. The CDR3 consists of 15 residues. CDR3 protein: CASTPRLRNTGELFF. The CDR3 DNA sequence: TGCGCCAGCACCCCCCGACTGCGGAACACCGGGGAGCTGTTTTTT.

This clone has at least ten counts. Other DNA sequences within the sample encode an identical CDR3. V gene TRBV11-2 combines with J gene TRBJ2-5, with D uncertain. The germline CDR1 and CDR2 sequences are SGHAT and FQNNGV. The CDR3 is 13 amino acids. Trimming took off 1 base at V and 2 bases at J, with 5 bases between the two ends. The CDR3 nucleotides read TGTGCCAGCAGCTTAGGCAGGCAAGAGACCCAGTACTTC. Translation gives CASSLGRQETQYF.

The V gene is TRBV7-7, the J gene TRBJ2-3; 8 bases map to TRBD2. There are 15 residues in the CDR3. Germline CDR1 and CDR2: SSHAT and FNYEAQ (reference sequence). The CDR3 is CASARTGTRGDTQYF. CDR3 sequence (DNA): TGTGCTAGCGCCCGGACCGGGACTAGAGGGGATACGCAGTATTTT.

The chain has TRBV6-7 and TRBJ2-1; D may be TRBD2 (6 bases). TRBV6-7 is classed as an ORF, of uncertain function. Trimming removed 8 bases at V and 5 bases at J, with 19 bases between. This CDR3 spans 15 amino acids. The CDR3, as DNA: TGTGCCAGCCCCACCCCCCGCGGGGCCCACAATGAGCAGTTCTTC. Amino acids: CASPTPRGAHNEQFF.

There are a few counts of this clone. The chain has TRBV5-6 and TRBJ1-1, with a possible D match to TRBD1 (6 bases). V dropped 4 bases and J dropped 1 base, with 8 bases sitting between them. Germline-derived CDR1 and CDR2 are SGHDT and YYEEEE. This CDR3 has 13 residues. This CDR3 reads CASSPGQNTEAFF. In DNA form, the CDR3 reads TGTGCCAGCAGCCCGGGACAGAACACTGAAGCTTTCTTT. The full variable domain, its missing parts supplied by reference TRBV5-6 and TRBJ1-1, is DAGVTQSPTHLIKTRGQQVTLRCSPKSGHDTVSWYQQALGQGPQFIFQYYEEEERQRGNFPDRFSGHQFPNYSSELNVNALLLGDSALYLCASSPGQNTEAFFGQGTRLTVV.

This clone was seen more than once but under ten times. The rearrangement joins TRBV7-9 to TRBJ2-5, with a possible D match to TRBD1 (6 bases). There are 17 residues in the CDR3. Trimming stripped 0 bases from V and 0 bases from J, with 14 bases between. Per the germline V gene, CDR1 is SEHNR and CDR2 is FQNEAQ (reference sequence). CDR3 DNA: TGTGCCAGCAGCTTAGCTTTTGGGGGCCCTAACCAAGAGACCCAGTACTTC. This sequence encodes CASSLAFGGPNQETQYF.

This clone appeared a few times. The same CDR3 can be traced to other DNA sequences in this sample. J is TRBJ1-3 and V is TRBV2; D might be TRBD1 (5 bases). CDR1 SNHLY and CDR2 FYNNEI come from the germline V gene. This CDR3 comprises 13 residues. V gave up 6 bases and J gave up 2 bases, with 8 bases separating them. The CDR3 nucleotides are TGTGCCAGCAGGGCGGACACTGGAAACACCATATATTTT. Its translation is CASRADTGNTIYF. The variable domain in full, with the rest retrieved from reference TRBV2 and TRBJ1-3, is EPEVTQTPSHQVTQMGQEVILRCVPISNHLYFYWYRQILGQKVEFLVSFYNNEISEKSEIFDDQFSVERPDGSNFTLKIRSTKLEDSAMYFCASRADTGNTIYFGEGSWLTVV.

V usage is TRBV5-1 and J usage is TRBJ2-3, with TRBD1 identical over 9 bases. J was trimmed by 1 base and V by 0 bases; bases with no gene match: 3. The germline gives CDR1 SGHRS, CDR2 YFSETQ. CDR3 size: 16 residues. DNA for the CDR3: TGCGCCAGCAGCTTGGCCGGGGACAGGGGCACAGATACGCAGTATTTT. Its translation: CASSLAGDRGTDTQYF.

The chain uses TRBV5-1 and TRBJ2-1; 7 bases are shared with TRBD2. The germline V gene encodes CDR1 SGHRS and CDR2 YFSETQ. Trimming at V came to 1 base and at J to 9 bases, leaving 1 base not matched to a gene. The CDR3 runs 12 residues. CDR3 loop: CASSLWGGEQFF. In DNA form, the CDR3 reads TGCGCCAGCAGCTTGTGGGGGGGTGAGCAGTTCTTC.

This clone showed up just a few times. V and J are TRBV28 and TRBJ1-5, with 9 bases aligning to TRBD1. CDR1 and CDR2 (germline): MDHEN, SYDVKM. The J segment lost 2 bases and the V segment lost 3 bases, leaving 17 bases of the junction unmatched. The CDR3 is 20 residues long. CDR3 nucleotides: TGTGCCAGCAGTTTTCCACCGGGACAGGGACAGGAGATGGGCAATCAGCCCCAGCATTTT. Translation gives CASSFPPGQGQEMGNQPQHF.

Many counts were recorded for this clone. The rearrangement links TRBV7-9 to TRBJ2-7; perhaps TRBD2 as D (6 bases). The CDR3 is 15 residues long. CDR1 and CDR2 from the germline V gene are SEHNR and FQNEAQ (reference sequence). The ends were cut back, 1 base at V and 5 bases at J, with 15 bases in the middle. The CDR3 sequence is CASSLGRGVYNEQYF. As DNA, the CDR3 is TGTGCCAGCAGCTTAGGTCGCGGGGTTTACAACGAGCAGTACTTC.

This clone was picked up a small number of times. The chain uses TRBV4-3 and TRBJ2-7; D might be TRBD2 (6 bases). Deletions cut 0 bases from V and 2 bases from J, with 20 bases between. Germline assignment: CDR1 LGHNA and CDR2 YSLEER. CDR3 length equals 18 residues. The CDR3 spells CASSQEIRRAGRPYEQYF. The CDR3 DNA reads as TGCGCCAGCAGCCAAGAGATAAGGAGGGCGGGACGTCCCTACGAGCAGTACTTC.

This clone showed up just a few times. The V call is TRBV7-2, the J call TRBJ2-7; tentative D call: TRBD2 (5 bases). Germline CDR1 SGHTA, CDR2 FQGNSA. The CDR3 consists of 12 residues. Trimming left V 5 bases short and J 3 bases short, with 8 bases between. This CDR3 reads CASSEGLYEQYF. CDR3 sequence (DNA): TGTGCCAGCAGCGAAGGACTCTACGAGCAGTACTTC. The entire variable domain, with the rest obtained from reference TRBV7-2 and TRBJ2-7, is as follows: GAGVSQSPSNKVTEKGKDVELRCDPISGHTALYWYRQSLGQGLEFLIYFQGNSAPDKSGLPSDRFSAERTGGSVSTLTIQRTQQEDSAVYLCASSEGLYEQYFGPGTRLTVT.

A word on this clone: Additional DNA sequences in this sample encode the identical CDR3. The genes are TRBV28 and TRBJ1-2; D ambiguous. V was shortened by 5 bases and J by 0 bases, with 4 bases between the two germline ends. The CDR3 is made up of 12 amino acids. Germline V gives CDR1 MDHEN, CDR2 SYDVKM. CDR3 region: CASSRANYGYTF. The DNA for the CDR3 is TGTGCCAGCAGTAGAGCTAACTATGGCTACACCTTC.

The CDR3, as DNA: TGTGCCAACGCACCGGGACAGGGGGTCTACAATGAGCAGTTCTTC. Its translation is CANAPGQGVYNEQFF. The V and J genes are TRBV2 and TRBJ2-1; TRBD1 matches 11 bases. V dropped 10 bases and J dropped 3; count of bases not matched to a gene: 8. The CDR3 runs to 15 residues. Germline V gives CDR1 SNHLY, CDR2 FYNNEI. The entire variable domain, with the rest obtained from reference TRBV2 and TRBJ2-1, is as follows: EPEVTQTPSHQVTQMGQEVILRCVPISNHLYFYWYRQILGQKVEFLVSFYNNEISEKSEIFDDQFSVERPDGSNFTLKIRSTKLEDSAMYFCANAPGQGVYNEQFFGPGTRLTVL.

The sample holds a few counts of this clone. The CDR3 region is CASTPFSGNSYEQYF. Here the CDR3 DNA reads TGTGCCAGCACCCCGTTTTCCGGGAACTCCTACGAGCAGTACTTC. The chain joins TRBV5-8 to TRBJ2-7, with D tentatively TRBD2 (5 bases). Trimming shortened V by 6 bases and J by 0 bases, and 16 bases separated the two germline ends. CDR1 and CDR2 from the germline V gene are SGHTS and YDEGEE. The CDR3 is 15 residues long. The full variable domain, completed using reference TRBV5-8 and TRBJ2-7, is EAGVTQSPTHLIKTRGQQATLRCSPISGHTSVYWYQQALGLGLQFLLWYDEGEERNRGNFPPRFSGRQFPNYSSELNVNALELEDSALYLCASTPFSGNSYEQYFGPGTRLTVT.

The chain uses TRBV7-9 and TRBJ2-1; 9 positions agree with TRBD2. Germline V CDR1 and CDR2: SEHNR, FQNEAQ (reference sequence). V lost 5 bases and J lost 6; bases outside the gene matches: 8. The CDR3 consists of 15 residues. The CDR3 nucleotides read TGTGCCAGCAGCCGCGATTTGACTAGCGGCAATGAGCAGTTCTTC. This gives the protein CASSRDLTSGNEQFF.

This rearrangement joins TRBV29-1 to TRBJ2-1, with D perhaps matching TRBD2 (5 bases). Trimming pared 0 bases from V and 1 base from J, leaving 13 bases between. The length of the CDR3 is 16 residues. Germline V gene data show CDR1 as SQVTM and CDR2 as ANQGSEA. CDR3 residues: CSVEDRGKGSYNEQFF. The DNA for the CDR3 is TGCAGCGTTGAAGATCGAGGGAAGGGATCCTACAATGAGCAGTTCTTC.